The rows below give T cell receptor beta chains drawn from one sample of a study of T cell repertoires in cytomegalovirus infection. MiXCR, applied by TCRdb to the reads, yields one record per CDR3 protein. This table holds hundreds of thousands of distinct CDR3 sequences, roughly 33% found once. No antigen has been identified for these receptors. Sequenced here: cultured PBMCs, sampled from culture after CMV antigen stimulation. The receptors originated from a human donor in good health (CMV status not recorded). Some clones in this sample may be carry-over from other donors' samples. Each CDR3 is given with its conserved first and last residue. Each record gives: CDR3 protein, CDR3 DNA, V gene, clone size, D gene, J gene. The D gene is left open where the match is weak. Expanded clones get a size class; other rows say once, few or many, or leave the size out.

CDR3aa: CASSQMGLAGDTQYF
CDR3nt: TGTGCCAGCAGCCAAATGGGACTAGCGGGGGATACGCAGTATTTT
v_gene: TRBV13
abundance: few
d_gene: TRBD2
j_gene: TRBJ2-3

CDR3aa: CASSLLGAGETQYF
CDR3nt: TGTGCCAGCAGCTTATTGGGGGCCGGAGAGACCCAGTACTTC
v_gene: TRBV7-6
abundance: -
d_gene: -
j_gene: TRBJ2-5

CDR3aa: CASSPSPGLGDNEQFF
CDR3nt: TGTGCCAGCAGCCCCTCCCCAGGGTTAGGGGACAATGAGCAGTTCTTC
v_gene: TRBV12-3/TRBV12-4
abundance: many
d_gene: -
j_gene: TRBJ2-1

CDR3aa: CASSLSGGPVDTQYF
CDR3nt: TGTGCCAGCAGCTTGAGCGGGGGCCCCGTCGATACGCAGTATTTT
v_gene: TRBV7-9
abundance: -
d_gene: TRBD2
j_gene: TRBJ2-3

CDR3aa: CATPRDGFYNEQFF
CDR3nt: TGTGCCACTCCCCGGGATGGATTCTACAATGAGCAGTTCTTC
v_gene: TRBV2
abundance: -
d_gene: -
j_gene: TRBJ2-1

CDR3aa: CASIHPLYGYTF
CDR3nt: TGTGCCAGCATACATCCCCTCTATGGCTACACCTTC
v_gene: TRBV12-3/TRBV12-4
abundance: -
d_gene: -
j_gene: TRBJ1-2

CDR3aa: CASGLVPDGISTQETQYF
CDR3nt: TGTGCTAGTGGTTTGGTACCGGATGGGATCTCGACTCAAGAGACCCAGTACTTC
v_gene: TRBV12-5
abundance: -
d_gene: -
j_gene: TRBJ2-5

CDR3aa: CASSQFWGGGTQYF
CDR3nt: TGCGCCAGCAGCCAATTCTGGGGCGGAGGGACCCAGTACTTC
v_gene: TRBV4-1
abundance: -
d_gene: -
j_gene: TRBJ2-5

CDR3aa: CASSLGRGTGGGGYTF
CDR3nt: TGTGCCAGCAGCTTAGGGAGGGGGACAGGGGGCGGTGGCTACACCTTC
v_gene: TRBV7-2
abundance: few
d_gene: TRBD1
j_gene: TRBJ1-2

CDR3aa: CASSADPNTEAFF
CDR3nt: TGTGCCAGCAGCGCCGACCCGAACACTGAAGCTTTCTTT
v_gene: TRBV7-6
abundance: few
d_gene: -
j_gene: TRBJ1-1

CDR3aa: CASSLVGLAGGGNTQYF
CDR3nt: TGTGCCAGCAGCTTAGTGGGTCTAGCGGGGGGCGGTAATACGCAGTATTTT
v_gene: TRBV7-8
abundance: few
d_gene: TRBD2
j_gene: TRBJ2-3

CDR3aa: CASTKTPGLETQYF
CDR3nt: TGTGCCAGCACCAAAACTCCAGGGTTGGAGACCCAGTACTTC
v_gene: TRBV12-3/TRBV12-4
abundance: -
d_gene: -
j_gene: TRBJ2-5

CDR3aa: CASIWGGVGAEQFF
CDR3nt: TGTGCCAGCATCTGGGGCGGGGTGGGGGCCGAGCAGTTCTTC
v_gene: TRBV6-2/TRBV6-3
abundance: -
d_gene: -
j_gene: TRBJ2-1

CDR3aa: CASTRDRGYYEQYF
CDR3nt: TGTGCCAGCACCCGGGACAGGGGGTACTACGAGCAGTACTTC
v_gene: TRBV7-8
abundance: -
d_gene: TRBD1
j_gene: TRBJ2-7

CDR3aa: CASSTLGGPETQYF
CDR3nt: TGTGCCAGCAGTACCCTAGGGGGTCCCGAGACCCAGTACTTC
v_gene: TRBV6-2/TRBV6-3
abundance: -
d_gene: -
j_gene: TRBJ2-5

CDR3aa: CASSSVAGVSYNEQFF
CDR3nt: TGTGCCAGCAGCTCCGTGGCGGGAGTCTCCTACAATGAGCAGTTCTTC
v_gene: TRBV5-6
abundance: -
d_gene: TRBD2
j_gene: TRBJ2-1

CDR3aa: CASSAGTGLETQYF
CDR3nt: TGTGCCAGCAGCGCCGGGACAGGGTTGGAGACCCAGTACTTC
v_gene: TRBV9
abundance: -
d_gene: TRBD1
j_gene: TRBJ2-5

CDR3aa: CASRPWTGNGDEQFF
CDR3nt: TGTGCCAGCAGACCTTGGACAGGGAACGGGGATGAGCAGTTCTTC
v_gene: TRBV12-3/TRBV12-4
abundance: -
d_gene: TRBD1
j_gene: TRBJ2-1

CDR3aa: CATTPIIGAGELFF
CDR3nt: TGTGCCACCACCCCTATTATTGGGGCCGGGGAGCTGTTTTTT
v_gene: TRBV12-3/TRBV12-4
abundance: once
d_gene: -
j_gene: TRBJ2-2

CDR3aa: CASSLVRDTGELFF
CDR3nt: TGTGCCAGCAGCTTAGTTCGCGACACCGGGGAGCTGTTTTTT
v_gene: TRBV7-2
abundance: many
d_gene: -
j_gene: TRBJ2-2

CDR3aa: CASSFETGISPYEQYF
CDR3nt: TGTGCCAGCAGCTTTGAGACAGGGATTAGTCCTTACGAGCAGTACTTC
v_gene: TRBV7-6
abundance: -
d_gene: TRBD1
j_gene: TRBJ2-7

CDR3aa: CASNLAGGYTGELFF
CDR3nt: TGTGCCAGCAACTTAGCGGGGGGGTACACCGGGGAGCTGTTTTTT
v_gene: TRBV27
abundance: -
d_gene: TRBD2
j_gene: TRBJ2-2

CDR3aa: CASSSNSGGSYGYTF
CDR3nt: TGTGCCAGCAGCTCTAACTCAGGGGGATCTTATGGCTACACCTTC
v_gene: TRBV7-2
abundance: few
d_gene: TRBD1
j_gene: TRBJ1-2

CDR3aa: CASRWTGYVEQYF
CDR3nt: TGTGCCAGCAGGTGGACAGGGTATGTCGAGCAGTACTTC
v_gene: TRBV6-2/TRBV6-3
abundance: -
d_gene: TRBD1
j_gene: TRBJ2-7

CDR3aa: CASHSGANVLTF
CDR3nt: TGTGCCAGCCACTCTGGGGCCAACGTCCTGACTTTC
v_gene: TRBV2
abundance: -
d_gene: -
j_gene: TRBJ2-6

CDR3aa: CASSQGRLAGGFNTGELFF
CDR3nt: TGTGCCAGCAGCCAAGGTCGACTAGCGGGGGGTTTTAACACCGGGGAGCTGTTTTTT
v_gene: TRBV4-2
abundance: few
d_gene: TRBD2
j_gene: TRBJ2-2

CDR3aa: CASSQRTHRQDTQYF
CDR3nt: TGCGCCAGCAGCCAGAGGACCCACAGGCAAGATACGCAGTATTTT
v_gene: TRBV4-3
abundance: -
d_gene: -
j_gene: TRBJ2-3

CDR3aa: CASSPDGHQPQHF
CDR3nt: TGTGCCAGCAGCCCAGACGGTCATCAGCCCCAGCATTTT
v_gene: TRBV7-2
abundance: many
d_gene: -
j_gene: TRBJ1-5

CDR3aa: CARLGQGGNNEQFF
CDR3nt: TGTGCCAGGCTTGGACAGGGAGGGAACAATGAGCAGTTCTTC
v_gene: TRBV28
abundance: once
d_gene: -
j_gene: TRBJ2-1

CDR3aa: CASSLNTRPDTQYF
CDR3nt: TGTGCCAGCAGCTTAAATACTAGGCCAGATACGCAGTATTTT
v_gene: TRBV5-4
abundance: few
d_gene: -
j_gene: TRBJ2-3

CDR3aa: CASSLRGGDGGYGYTF
CDR3nt: TGTGCCAGCAGCTTGAGAGGCGGGGACGGGGGATATGGCTACACCTTC
v_gene: TRBV7-4
abundance: few
d_gene: -
j_gene: TRBJ1-2

CDR3aa: CASSIQFSYEQYF
CDR3nt: TGTGCCAGTAGTATTCAGTTCTCCTACGAGCAGTACTTC
v_gene: TRBV19
abundance: -
d_gene: -
j_gene: TRBJ2-7

CDR3aa: CSALGGAPSSYNEQFF
CDR3nt: TGCAGCGCACTAGGGGGGGCCCCTAGCTCCTACAATGAGCAGTTCTTC
v_gene: TRBV29-1
abundance: few
d_gene: -
j_gene: TRBJ2-1

CDR3aa: CASSIRRGNEKLFF
CDR3nt: TGTGCCAGTAGTATCCGTCGGGGGAATGAAAAACTGTTTTTT
v_gene: TRBV19
abundance: -
d_gene: -
j_gene: TRBJ1-4

CDR3aa: CASIDGRSGPQHF
CDR3nt: TGTGCCAGCATCGACGGACGGTCCGGGCCCCAGCATTTT
v_gene: TRBV2
abundance: -
d_gene: -
j_gene: TRBJ1-5

CDR3aa: CASSFPLAGGPDTQYF
CDR3nt: TGTGCCAGCAGCTTCCCACTAGCGGGAGGGCCGGATACGCAGTATTTT
v_gene: TRBV7-9
abundance: -
d_gene: TRBD2
j_gene: TRBJ2-3

CDR3aa: CASTPRVNTEAFF
CDR3nt: TGTGCCTCGACCCCTAGGGTGAACACTGAAGCTTTCTTT
v_gene: TRBV7-8
abundance: many
d_gene: -
j_gene: TRBJ1-1

CDR3aa: CASSHWGVAGGPGNEQFF
CDR3nt: TGCGCCAGCAGCCATTGGGGAGTAGCGGGAGGGCCTGGGAATGAGCAGTTCTTC
v_gene: TRBV4-1
abundance: -
d_gene: TRBD2
j_gene: TRBJ2-1

CDR3aa: CAWSVRWLAGLRRYEQYF
CDR3nt: TGTGCCTGGAGTGTACGATGGCTAGCGGGACTTAGGCGCTACGAGCAGTACTTC
v_gene: TRBV30
abundance: -
d_gene: TRBD2
j_gene: TRBJ2-7

CDR3aa: CASSLRGGGLAF
CDR3nt: TGTGCCAGCAGCTTACGGGGGGGGGGACTAGCTTTT
v_gene: TRBV7-8
abundance: few
d_gene: -
j_gene: TRBJ1-4

CDR3aa: CASNGLAGGGIYNEQFF
CDR3nt: TGTGCCAGCAACGGACTAGCGGGAGGGGGGATCTACAATGAGCAGTTCTTC
v_gene: TRBV6-2/TRBV6-3
abundance: few
d_gene: TRBD2
j_gene: TRBJ2-1

CDR3aa: CASSLVGLAGGGYTGELFF
CDR3nt: TGTGCCAGCAGCTTAGTGGGACTAGCGGGAGGGGGGTACACCGGGGAGCTGTTTTTT
v_gene: TRBV7-8
abundance: -
d_gene: TRBD2
j_gene: TRBJ2-2

CDR3aa: CASRHRGDSYEQYF
CDR3nt: TGTGCCAGCCGACACAGGGGTGACTCCTACGAGCAGTACTTC
v_gene: TRBV6-2/TRBV6-3
abundance: -
d_gene: TRBD1
j_gene: TRBJ2-7

CDR3aa: CASSRTVQWTPEAFF
CDR3nt: TGTGCCAGCAGCAGGACAGTTCAATGGACTCCTGAAGCTTTCTTT
v_gene: TRBV7-2
abundance: many
d_gene: -
j_gene: TRBJ1-1

CDR3aa: CASSYSGGGLTSSTDTQYF
CDR3nt: TGTGCCAGCAGTTACTCGGGGGGGGGATTGACTTCTAGCACAGATACGCAGTATTTT
v_gene: TRBV6-5
abundance: -
d_gene: TRBD2
j_gene: TRBJ2-3

CDR3aa: CASSILVGDSGYGYTF
CDR3nt: TGTGCCAGTAGTATCCTGGTGGGGGACTCGGGCTATGGCTACACCTTC
v_gene: TRBV19
abundance: few
d_gene: -
j_gene: TRBJ1-2

CDR3aa: CSAPSGPYNEQFF
CDR3nt: TGCAGTGCCCCGTCAGGACCGTACAATGAGCAGTTCTTC
v_gene: TRBV20-1
abundance: few
d_gene: -
j_gene: TRBJ2-1

CDR3aa: CASSQGHEADTQYF
CDR3nt: TGTGCCAGCAGCCAAGGTCACGAGGCAGATACGCAGTATTTT
v_gene: TRBV7-2
abundance: -
d_gene: -
j_gene: TRBJ2-3